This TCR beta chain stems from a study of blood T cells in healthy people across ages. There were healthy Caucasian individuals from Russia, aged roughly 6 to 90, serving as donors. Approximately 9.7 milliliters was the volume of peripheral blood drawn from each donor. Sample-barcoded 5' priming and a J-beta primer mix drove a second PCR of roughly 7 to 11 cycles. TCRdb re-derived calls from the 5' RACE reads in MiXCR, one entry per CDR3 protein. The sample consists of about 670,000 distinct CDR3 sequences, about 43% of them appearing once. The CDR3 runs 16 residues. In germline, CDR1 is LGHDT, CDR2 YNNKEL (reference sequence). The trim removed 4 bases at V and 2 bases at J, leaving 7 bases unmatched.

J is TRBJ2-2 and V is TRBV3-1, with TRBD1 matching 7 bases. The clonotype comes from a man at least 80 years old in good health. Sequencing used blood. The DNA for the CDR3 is TGTGCCAGCAGCCCCCGGGACAGACTCAACACCGGGGAGCTGTTTTTT. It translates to CASSPRDRLNTGELFF.